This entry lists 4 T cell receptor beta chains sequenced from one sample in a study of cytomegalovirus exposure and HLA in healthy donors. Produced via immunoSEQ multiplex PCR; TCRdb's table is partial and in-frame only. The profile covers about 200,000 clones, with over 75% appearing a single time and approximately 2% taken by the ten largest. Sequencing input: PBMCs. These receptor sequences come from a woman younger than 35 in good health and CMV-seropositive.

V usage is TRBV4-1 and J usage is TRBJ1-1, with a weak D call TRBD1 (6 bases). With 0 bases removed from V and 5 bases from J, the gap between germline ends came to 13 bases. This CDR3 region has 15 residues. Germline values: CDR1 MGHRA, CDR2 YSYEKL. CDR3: CASSQEPGVGTEAFF. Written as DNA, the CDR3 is TGCGCCAGCAGCCAAGAACCAGGGGTAGGAACTGAAGCTTTCTTT.

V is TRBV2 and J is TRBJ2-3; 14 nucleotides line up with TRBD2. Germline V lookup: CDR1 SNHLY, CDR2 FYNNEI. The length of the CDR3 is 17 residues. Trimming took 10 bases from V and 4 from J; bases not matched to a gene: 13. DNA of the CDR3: TGTGCCATCCGCATAGGACTAGCGGGAGGTCGCGCAGATACGCAGTATTTT. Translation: CAIRIGLAGGRADTQYF.

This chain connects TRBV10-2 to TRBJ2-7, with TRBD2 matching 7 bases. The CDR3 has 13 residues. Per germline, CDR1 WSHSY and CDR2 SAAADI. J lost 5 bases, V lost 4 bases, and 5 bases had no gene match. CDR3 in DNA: TGCGCCAGCAGTGGCCCTAGCGGCAACGAGCAGTACTTC. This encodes CASSGPSGNEQYF.

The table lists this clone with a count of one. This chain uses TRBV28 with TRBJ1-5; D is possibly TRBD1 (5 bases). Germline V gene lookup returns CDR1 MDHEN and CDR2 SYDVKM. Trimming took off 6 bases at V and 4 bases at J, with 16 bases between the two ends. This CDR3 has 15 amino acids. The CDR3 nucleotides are TGTGCCAGCAGGACGAGAAAGGGGCTGAATCAGCCCCAGCATTTT. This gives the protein CASRTRKGLNQPQHF.